This record looks at one TCR beta chain sequence and its context. What it binds is not known. Germline V gene data show CDR1 as SGHTA and CDR2 as FQGNSA. The ends were cut back, 5 bases at V and 3 bases at J, with 16 bases in the middle. The CDR3 sequence is 15 residues long. PCR employed 60 Vbeta and 13 Jbeta primers. Using immunoSEQ multiplex PCR, the repertoire was profiled, and TCRdb retains in-frame clones only, with some absent. The sample contains 120,000 or so clones, about 80% of which appear only once. The data originate from a study of cytomegalovirus exposure and HLA in healthy donors. Broader study findings: Some V segments, including TRBV6-2 and TRBV6-3, were excluded as indistinguishable. Presence/absence comparisons presumed near-even sequencing depth among donors.

The chain couples TRBV7-2 to TRBJ1-2; maybe TRBD1 (5 bases). This TCR derives from a woman in her fifties or sixties in good health and CMV-seropositive. Sequencing was done on a sample of PBMCs. In DNA form, the CDR3 reads TGTGCCAGCAGCCTCCAGGGAAAAGGGCACTATGGCTACACCTTC. Protein product: CASSLQGKGHYGYTF. The variable domain in full, completed from reference TRBV7-2 and TRBJ1-2, reads GAGVSQSPSNKVTEKGKDVELRCDPISGHTALYWYRQSLGQGLEFLIYFQGNSAPDKSGLPSDRFSAERTGGSVSTLTIQRTQQEDSAVYLCASSLQGKGHYGYTFGSGTRLTVV.